This T cell receptor beta chain was recovered during a study of PD-1 blockade in classical Hodgkin lymphoma. Every patient experienced relapse after autologous stem cell transplantation, and brentuximab vedotin exposure varied. Produced via immunoSEQ multiplex PCR; TCRdb's table is partial and in-frame only. The sample comprises 13,000 to 15,000 clones, about 80% of which are singletons, and roughly 3.9% rests with the top ten. Trimming removed 5 bases at V and 6 bases at J, with 10 bases between. The germline gives CDR1 SGHTA, CDR2 FQGNSA. The CDR3 is 12 residues long. Sequenced here: peripheral blood mononuclear cells (PBMCs), sampled at baseline. This TCR was sampled from a human donor with classical Hodgkin lymphoma. The rearrangement uses TRBV7-2 and TRBJ2-5; D is tentatively TRBD1 or TRBD2 (5 bases each). As DNA, the CDR3 is TGTGCCAGCAGCCCCTCGGGGCAGACCCAGTACTTC. Its translation is CASSPSGQTQYF.